The T cell receptor (beta chain) described here comes from a study of spatial heterogeneity in lung cancer. Study at large: Detection consistently captured more beta-chain sequences than alpha-chain sequences.

With respect to this clonotype: Its antigen is not identified.

CDR1 is MNHNY, CDR2 SVGAGI, per germline (reference sequence). V gave up 10 bases and J gave up 5 bases; unmatched junction bases: 8. This CDR3 has 13 residues. Every TCR cDNA molecule bore a unique molecular identifier. TCRdb re-derived calls from the 5' RACE reads in MiXCR, one entry per CDR3 protein. The table records under 30,000 distinct CDR3 sequences, approximately 6% of them present only once. The time point denotes: blood at routine non-recurrence follow-up after resection. In each case, whole RNA from tumor, nontumor lung or frozen PBMC was sequenced unsorted. Whole-study findings and limits: Ubiquitous expanded tumor TCRs were seen in blood more at resection than at follow-up.

The genes are TRBV6-6 and TRBJ2-5; 9 bases agree with TRBD2. The receptor was derived from a male donor with early-stage non-small cell lung cancer. Here the sequenced sample was PBMCs, taken at follow-up. This CDR3 is CATQRGAWETQYF. CDR3 DNA: TGTGCCACCCAGCGGGGGGCATGGGAGACCCAGTACTTC.